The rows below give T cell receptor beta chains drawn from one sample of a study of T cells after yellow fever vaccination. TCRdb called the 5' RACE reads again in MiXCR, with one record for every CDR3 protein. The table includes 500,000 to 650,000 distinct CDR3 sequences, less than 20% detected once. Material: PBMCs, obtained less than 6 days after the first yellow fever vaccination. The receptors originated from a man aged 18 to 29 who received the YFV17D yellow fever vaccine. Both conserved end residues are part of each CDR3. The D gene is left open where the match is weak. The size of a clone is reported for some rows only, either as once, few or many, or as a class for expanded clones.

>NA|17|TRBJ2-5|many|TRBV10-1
CASSESTPASYQETQYF
TGCGCCAGCAGTGAGTCGACTCCGGCCAGCTACCAAGAGACCCAGTACTTC
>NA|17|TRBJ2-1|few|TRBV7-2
CASSLVKTAFGRNEQFF
TGTGCCAGCAGCTTAGTTAAGACGGCCTTTGGGCGCAATGAGCAGTTCTTC
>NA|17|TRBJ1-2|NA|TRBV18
CASSPTYRRDAYDGYTF
TGTGCCAGCTCACCGACGTACAGAAGGGACGCCTATGATGGCTACACCTTC
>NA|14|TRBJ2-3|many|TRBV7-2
CASSLTRWTDTQYF
TGTGCCAGCAGCTTAACTAGGTGGACAGATACGCAGTATTTT
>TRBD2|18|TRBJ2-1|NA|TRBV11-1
CASSAGTSGGASYNEQFF
TGTGCCAGCAGCGCCGGGACTAGCGGGGGGGCCTCCTACAATGAGCAGTTCTTC
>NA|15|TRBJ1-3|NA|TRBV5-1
CASSLAGTEGNTIYF
TGCGCCAGCAGCTTGGCCGGGACGGAGGGAAACACCATATATTTT
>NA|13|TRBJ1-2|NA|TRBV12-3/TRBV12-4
CASSLSSNCGYTF
TGTGCCAGCAGCTTGTCCTCTAACTGTGGCTACACCTTC
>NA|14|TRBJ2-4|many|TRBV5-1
CASSSQGGENIQYF
TGCGCCAGCAGCTCGCAGGGGGGTGAAAACATTCAGTACTTC
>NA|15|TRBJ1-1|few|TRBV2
CASNGGRQMNTEAFF
TGTGCCAGCAATGGTGGACGGCAGATGAACACTGAAGCTTTCTTT
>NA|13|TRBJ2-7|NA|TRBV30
CAWSTGLHYEQYF
TGTGCCTGGAGTACGGGACTTCACTACGAGCAGTACTTC
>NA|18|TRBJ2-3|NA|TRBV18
CASSPPSALLTYTDTQYF
TGTGCCAGCTCACCACCTAGTGCACTCCTGACCTACACAGATACGCAGTATTTT
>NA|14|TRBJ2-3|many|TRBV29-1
CSVRPQRGTDTQYF
TGCAGCGTTCGTCCCCAAAGGGGCACAGATACGCAGTATTTT
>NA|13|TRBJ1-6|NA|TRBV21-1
CASSKNSGIPLHF
TGTGCCAGCAGCAAAAATTCGGGAATACCCCTCCACTTT
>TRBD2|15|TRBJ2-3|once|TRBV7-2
CASSRFGGAQDTQYF
TGTGCCAGCAGCCGGTTCGGGGGGGCCCAAGATACGCAGTATTTT
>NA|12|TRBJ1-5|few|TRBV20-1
CSARAGFQPQHF
TGCAGTGCTAGGGCCGGTTTTCAGCCCCAGCATTTT
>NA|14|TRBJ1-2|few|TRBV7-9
CASSQNPGSSGYTF
TGTGCCAGCAGCCAGAATCCAGGTTCTAGTGGCTACACCTTC
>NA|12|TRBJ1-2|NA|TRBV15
CATKDSNYGYTF
TGTGCCACAAAGGACAGCAACTATGGCTACACCTTC
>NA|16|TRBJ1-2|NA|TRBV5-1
CASSLGQGRSTYGYTF
TGCGCCAGCAGCTTGGGCCAGGGCAGGTCTACCTATGGCTACACCTTC
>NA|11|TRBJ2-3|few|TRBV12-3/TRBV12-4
CASLKTDTQYF
TGTGCCAGCCTTAAGACAGATACGCAGTATTTT
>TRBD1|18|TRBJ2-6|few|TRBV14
CATHSTGAYPGGANVLTF
TGTGCCACCCATTCGACAGGGGCCTATCCAGGTGGGGCCAACGTCCTGACTTTC
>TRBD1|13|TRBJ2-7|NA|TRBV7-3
CASSPTGDGEQYF
TGTGCCAGCAGTCCGACAGGGGATGGCGAGCAGTACTTC
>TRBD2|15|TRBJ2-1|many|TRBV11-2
CASSFTSGTYNEQFF
TGTGCCAGCAGCTTTACTAGCGGAACCTACAATGAGCAGTTCTTC
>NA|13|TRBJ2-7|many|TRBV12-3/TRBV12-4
CASSLNSYYEQYF
TGTGCCAGCAGTTTGAACTCTTACTACGAGCAGTACTTC
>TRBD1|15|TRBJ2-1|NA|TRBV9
CASSVGPGQGREQFF
TGTGCCAGCAGCGTAGGCCCCGGACAGGGACGGGAGCAGTTCTTC
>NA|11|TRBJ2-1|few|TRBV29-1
CSVEWLNEQFF
TGCAGCGTTGAGTGGCTGAATGAGCAGTTCTTC
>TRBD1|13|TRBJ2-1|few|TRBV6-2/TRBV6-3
CAGGQGSYNEQFF
TGTGCCGGGGGACAGGGTAGCTACAATGAGCAGTTCTTC
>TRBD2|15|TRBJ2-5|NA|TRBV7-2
CASSAGTIAGETQYF
TGTGCCAGCAGCGCCGGGACTATAGCGGGGGAGACCCAGTACTTC
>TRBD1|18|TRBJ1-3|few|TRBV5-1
CASSLTPGQGSSGNTIYF
TGCGCCAGCAGCTTGACCCCAGGACAGGGGTCCTCTGGAAACACCATATATTTT
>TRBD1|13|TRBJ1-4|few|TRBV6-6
CASEQGNNEKLFF
TGTGCCAGCGAACAGGGGAATAATGAAAAACTGTTTTTT
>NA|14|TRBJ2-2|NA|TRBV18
CASSPNTFTGELFF
TGTGCCAGCTCACCAAATACATTCACCGGGGAGCTGTTTTTT
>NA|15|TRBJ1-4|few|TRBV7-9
CASSPRGGSNEKLFF
TGTGCCAGCAGCCCCCGTGGCGGGTCTAATGAAAAACTGTTTTTT
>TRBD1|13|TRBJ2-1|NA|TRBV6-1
CATDRVSYNEQFF
TGTGCCACCGACAGGGTTTCCTACAATGAGCAGTTCTTC
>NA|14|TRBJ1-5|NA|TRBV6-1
CASSGLGGDQPQHF
TGTGCCAGCAGTGGCCTTGGGGGTGATCAGCCCCAGCATTTT
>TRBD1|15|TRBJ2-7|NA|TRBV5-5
CASSLAGTGLYEQYF
TGTGCCAGCAGCTTGGCCGGGACAGGGTTGTACGAGCAGTACTTC
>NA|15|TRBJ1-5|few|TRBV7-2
CASSQRQGEAQPQHF
TGTGCCAGCAGCCAGAGGCAGGGAGAGGCTCAGCCCCAGCATTTT
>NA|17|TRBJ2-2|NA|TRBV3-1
CASSQVLQGSNTGELFF
TGTGCCAGCAGCCAAGTTCTGCAGGGTTCGAACACCGGGGAGCTGTTTTTT
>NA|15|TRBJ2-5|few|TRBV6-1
CATSTTGSGPETQYF
TGTGCCACCTCTACCACGGGATCGGGGCCAGAGACCCAGTACTTC
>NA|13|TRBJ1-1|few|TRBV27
CASATNGYTEAFF
TGTGCCAGTGCGACTAATGGCTACACTGAAGCTTTCTTT
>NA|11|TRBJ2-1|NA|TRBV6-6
CASSDPGGQFF
TGTGCCAGCAGTGACCCCGGTGGGCAGTTCTTC
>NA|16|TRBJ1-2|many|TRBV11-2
CASSQPRGVTNYGYTF
TGTGCCAGCAGCCAACCCCGCGGGGTTACCAACTATGGCTACACCTTC
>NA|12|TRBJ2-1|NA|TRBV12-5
CASGFRPNEQFF
TGTGCTAGTGGTTTTCGGCCCAATGAGCAGTTCTTC
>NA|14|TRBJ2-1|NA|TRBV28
CASNPQDLYNEQFF
TGTGCCAGCAACCCCCAGGACCTTTACAATGAGCAGTTCTTC
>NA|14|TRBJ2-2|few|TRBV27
CASSSSQRSGELFF
TGTGCCAGCAGTAGCTCCCAGCGGTCCGGGGAGCTGTTTTTT
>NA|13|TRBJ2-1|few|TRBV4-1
CASSQDPSGEQFF
TGCGCCAGCAGCCAAGATCCCAGCGGCGAGCAGTTCTTC
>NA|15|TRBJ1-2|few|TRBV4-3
CASSQMSTENYGYTF
TGCGCCAGCAGCCAAATGTCGACAGAAAACTATGGCTACACCTTC
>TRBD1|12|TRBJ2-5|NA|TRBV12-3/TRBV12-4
CASSSGGLTQYF
TGTGCCAGCAGTTCAGGGGGATTGACCCAGTACTTC
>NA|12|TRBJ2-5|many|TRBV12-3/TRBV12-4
CASSPTAETQYF
TGTGCCAGCAGTCCAACGGCCGAGACCCAGTACTTC
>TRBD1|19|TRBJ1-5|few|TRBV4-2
CASSQVWTGVSDGNQPQHF
TGTGCCAGCAGCCAAGTTTGGACAGGGGTCTCCGATGGCAATCAGCCCCAGCATTTT